These 22 T cell receptor beta chains were all obtained from the same sample, sequenced in a study of T cell repertoires in cytomegalovirus infection. MiXCR was run by TCRdb on the reads, yielding one entry per CDR3 protein. The table has fewer than 550,000 distinct CDR3 sequences, 16% seen once; the top ten hold more than 20%. The sample taken for sequencing was CD8+ T cells from PBMCs. The receptors were gathered from a human donor in good health (CMV status not recorded). Some clones in this sample may be carry-over from other donors' samples.

This clonotype appeared many times. The junction shows a germline mismatch at one end, possibly a read error. V gene TRBV7-7 combines with J gene TRBJ2-1; TRBD2 matches at 14 bases. In germline, CDR1 is SSHAT, CDR2 FNYEAQ (reference sequence). This CDR3 spans 18 amino acids. CDR3 in DNA: TGTGCTAGCAGCTTGGGACTAGCGGGAGTAGGATTGGGGAATGAGCAGTTCTTC. Encoded protein: CASSLGLAGVGLGNEQFF.

This clonotype has ten or more counts. The chain is built from TRBV28 and TRBJ2-3; 9 bases are a match to TRBD2. The CDR3 runs to 16 residues. Germline-derived CDR1 and CDR2 are MDHEN and SYDVKM. V lost 2 bases to trimming and J lost 2 bases; unmatched junction nucleotides: 5. The CDR3 DNA reads TGTGCCAGCAGTTTAGGGACTAGCAGATTCACAGATACGCAGTATTTT. Amino acids: CASSLGTSRFTDTQYF.

This clonotype was seen at least ten times. V gene TRBV7-6 combines with J gene TRBJ1-1; D gene uncertain. CDR3 size: 14 residues. CDR1 and CDR2 from the germline V gene are SGHVS and FNYEAQ. The ends were cut back, 5 bases at V and 4 bases at J, with 14 bases in the middle. The CDR3 loop is CASSPNRVVTEAFF. The CDR3 DNA reads TGTGCCAGCAGCCCGAATAGGGTTGTCACTGAAGCTTTCTTT.

This clonotype was seen ten or more times. The genes are TRBV7-3 and TRBJ2-7; D is unresolved. This CDR3 has 13 residues. CDR1 is SGHTA and CDR2 is FQGTGA in the germline V gene. Trimming shortened V by 4 bases and J by 4 bases, and 11 bases separated the two germline ends. The CDR3 spells CASSYNIGYEQYF. In DNA form, the CDR3 reads TGTGCCAGCAGCTATAATATAGGGTACGAGCAGTACTTC.

CDR3 DNA: TGCAGTGCTACAGACAGGGCCAAGGCTTCGTATGGCTACACCTTC. This encodes CSATDRAKASYGYTF. This chain connects TRBV20-1 to TRBJ1-2, with 7 bases fitting TRBD1. The V gene end was trimmed by 4 bases and the J gene end by 5 bases; junction bases not matched to a gene: 13. Germline CDR1 and CDR2: DFQATT and SNEGSKA (reference sequence). The CDR3 length is 15 residues.

This clonotype was recorded many times. The chain couples TRBV7-3 to TRBJ2-3, with TRBD1 matching 8 bases. V dropped 4 bases and J dropped 3; count of bases not matched to a gene: 9. Looked up from germline, CDR1 is SGHTA and CDR2 is FQGTGA. CDR3 size: 16 residues. The CDR3 protein is CASSSQAGGATDTQYF. CDR3 bases: TGTGCCAGCAGCTCGCAAGCAGGGGGCGCGACAGATACGCAGTATTTT.

Note on this clonotype: A read error may be the cause here, since a much bigger clone is one base away. This CDR3 fails to terminate in the conserved phenylalanine or tryptophan, so it likely reflects a read error. The rearrangement joins TRBV4-2 to TRBJ1-2, with D perhaps TRBD1 (5 bases). This CDR3 has 15 amino acids. The germline gives CDR1 LGHNA, CDR2 YNFKEQ. V lost 0 bases to trimming and J lost 5 bases, with 13 bases between them. CDR3 in amino acids: CASSQDRWRGYGYTL. CDR3 sequence (DNA): TGTGCCAGCAGCCAAGATAGGTGGAGGGGTTATGGCTACACCTTA.

This clonotype occurred many times. The V and J genes are TRBV19 and TRBJ2-7; 8 positions match TRBD1. V lost 5 bases to trimming and J lost 3 bases; unmatched junction nucleotides: 6. This CDR3 has 14 amino acids. Germline CDR1 LNHDA, CDR2 SQIVND (reference sequence). The CDR3 protein is CASSEGQGSYEQYF. The CDR3 DNA sequence: TGTGCCAGTAGTGAAGGACAGGGAAGCTACGAGCAGTACTTC. Looking up the rest from reference TRBV19 and TRBJ2-7 gives the full variable domain: DGGITQSPKYLFRKEGQNVTLSCEQNLNHDAMYWYRQDPGQGLRLIYYSQIVNDFQKGDIAEGYSVSREKKESFPLTVTSAQKNPTAFYLCASSEGQGSYEQYFGPGTRLTVT.

About this clonotype: This may be a read error, as it is one base from a much larger clone. The CDR3 does not end in the conserved phenylalanine or tryptophan, so this is likely a read error. The CDR3 protein is CAITKIDRGGTDTQYY. As DNA, the CDR3 is TGTGCCATCACTAAAATCGACAGGGGTGGTACAGATACGCAGTATTAT. The J gene is TRBJ2-3, the V gene TRBV10-3, with 8 bases lining up with TRBD1. Looked up from germline, CDR1 is ENHRY and CDR2 is SYGVKD. The CDR3 contains 16 residues. V was pared by 7 bases and J by 3 bases, with 12 bases of the junction left unmatched.

The V call is TRBV6-6, the J call TRBJ1-1; TRBD1 agrees at 10 bases. Germline V gene lookup returns CDR1 MNHNY and CDR2 SVGAGI (reference sequence). There are 16 residues in the CDR3. Trimming cost V 2 bases and J 4 bases; bases outside gene matches: 7. The CDR3 region is CASSYAYRDRGTEAFF. The CDR3 bases are TGTGCCAGCAGTTACGCATACCGGGACAGGGGCACTGAAGCTTTCTTT.

This clonotype has at least ten counts. V and J are TRBV7-8 and TRBJ1-6; D is ambiguous. V lost 4 bases and J lost 10, with 11 bases in between. CDR1 and CDR2 (germline): SGHVS, FQNEAQ. The CDR3 consists of 13 residues. The CDR3 protein is CASSSAGLSPLHF. CDR3 in DNA: TGTGCCAGCAGCTCGGCAGGCTTATCACCCCTCCACTTT.

In its sample, this clonotype was seen a few times. This chain uses TRBV27 with TRBJ2-5; D may match TRBD1 or TRBD2 (5 bases each). V gave up 3 bases and J gave up 7 bases, with 12 bases separating them. This CDR3 is built from 13 residues. The germline CDR1 and CDR2 sequences are MNHEY and SMNVEV (reference sequence). This CDR3 reads CASSFGGKGTQYF. The CDR3 coding sequence is TGTGCCAGCAGTTTTGGGGGAAAGGGGACCCAGTACTTC.

This clonotype showed up many times. The rearrangement joins TRBV7-8 to TRBJ2-5; 13 nucleotides align to TRBD2. The V segment lost 5 bases and the J segment 7 bases; nucleotides outside the gene matches: 16. The germline gives CDR1 SGHVS, CDR2 FQNEAQ. The CDR3 length is 18 residues. Written as DNA, the CDR3 is TGTGCCAGCAGCCCCGGGACTAGCGGGGCCTCTAGTCTAGGGACCCAGTACTTC. Translating it yields CASSPGTSGASSLGTQYF.

The chain carries TRBV24-1 and TRBJ2-3; 8 bases are a match to TRBD2. The J segment lost 2 bases and the V segment lost 0 bases, leaving 9 bases of the junction unmatched. In germline, CDR1 is KGHDR, CDR2 SFDVKD. CDR3 length equals 18 residues. The CDR3 protein is CATSDLPLAESSTDTQYF. DNA for the CDR3: TGTGCCACCAGTGATTTGCCACTAGCGGAGAGCTCCACAGATACGCAGTATTTT.

The chain joins TRBV2 to TRBJ1-2; 9 bases fit TRBD1. This CDR3 region has 14 residues. The germline V gene has CDR1 SNHLY and CDR2 FYNNEI. J lost 4 bases, V lost 11 bases, and 11 bases had no gene match. CDR3 coding DNA: TGTGCCGGCATGGGACAGGGAATCTTCTATGGCTACACCTTC. Encoded protein: CAGMGQGIFYGYTF. Full variable domain (rest looked up from reference TRBV2 and TRBJ1-2): EPEVTQTPSHQVTQMGQEVILRCVPISNHLYFYWYRQILGQKVEFLVSFYNNEISEKSEIFDDQFSVERPDGSNFTLKIRSTKLEDSAMYFCAGMGQGIFYGYTFGSGTRLTVV.

Concerning this clonotype: Likely a read error: the CDR3 ends without its conserved phenylalanine or tryptophan. This chain uses TRBV4-1 with TRBJ2-1, with 10 nucleotides matching TRBD2. The CDR3 has 15 amino acids. V dropped 4 bases and J dropped 8; count of bases not matched to a gene: 8. Germline V lookup: CDR1 MGHRA, CDR2 YSYEKL. The CDR3 bases are TGCGCCAGCAGCCTTACCCTAGCGGGGGTCTATGAGCAGTTCTTA. Translation: CASSLTLAGVYEQFL.

This clonotype was seen repeatedly, ten times or more. The chain links TRBV7-9 to TRBJ2-5, with a tentative D call TRBD1 (7 bases). This CDR3 has 18 amino acids. Trimming stripped 5 bases from V and 6 bases from J, with 28 bases between. Germline lookup yields CDR1 SEHNR and CDR2 FQNEAQ (reference sequence). DNA for the CDR3: TGTGCCAGCAGCACACCGTCCTCGACAGGGAGGTTTAGGCAGACCCAGTACTTC. This codes for CASSTPSSTGRFRQTQYF. Together with reference TRBV7-9 and TRBJ2-5, the CDR3 gives the full variable domain: DTGVSQNPRHKITKRGQNVTFRCDPISEHNRLYWYRQTLGQGPEFLTYFQNEAQLEKSRLLSDRFSAERPKGSFSTLEIQRTEQGDSAMYLCASSTPSSTGRFRQTQYFGPGTRLLVL.

This clonotype showed up many times. CDR3 in amino acids: CASSTELAGGDEQFF. As DNA, the CDR3 is TGTGCCAGCAGCACAGAACTAGCCGGGGGAGATGAGCAGTTCTTC. The rearrangement uses TRBV7-3 and TRBJ2-1; perhaps TRBD2 as D (6 bases). V lost 5 bases and J lost 8, with 19 bases in between. The germline V gene encodes CDR1 SGHTA and CDR2 FQGTGA. This CDR3 comprises 15 residues.

This clonotype was counted only a few times. V gene TRBV5-4 combines with J gene TRBJ1-1; TRBD1 aligns across 10 bases. The V gene's germline CDR1 is SGHNT and CDR2 YYREEE (reference sequence). Trimming took 4 bases from V and 5 from J; bases not matched to a gene: 8. The CDR3 has 15 residues. The CDR3 DNA reads as TGTGCCAGCAGCAGATCCGGGACAGGGGATACTGAAGCTTTCTTT. It specifies CASSRSGTGDTEAFF.

The chain recombines TRBV14 with TRBJ2-7; D is perhaps TRBD1 (6 bases). The V gene lost 2 bases and the J gene lost 2 bases, with 19 bases spanning the gap. Germline loops: CDR1 SGHDN, CDR2 FVKESK. This CDR3 comprises 17 residues. The CDR3 sequence is CASSQSIGQGFTYEQYF. The DNA for the CDR3 is TGTGCCAGCAGCCAATCCATTGGCCAGGGGTTTACCTACGAGCAGTACTTC.

This clonotype was counted at least ten times. The V and J genes are TRBV19 and TRBJ1-5, with D possibly matching TRBD1 (5 bases). Deletions cut 3 bases from V and 4 bases from J, with 10 bases between. This CDR3 region has 14 residues. Germline V gene lookup returns CDR1 LNHDA and CDR2 SQIVND (reference sequence). The CDR3 loop is CASSIWQGNQPQHF. The CDR3 coding sequence is TGTGCCAGTAGTATTTGGCAGGGTAATCAGCCCCAGCATTTT.

This clonotype has ten or more counts. V is TRBV7-2 and J is TRBJ2-1, with 7 bases matching TRBD2. The V and J ends lost 3 bases and 5 bases, in that order; junction bases with no gene match: 7. This CDR3 has 15 amino acids. Looked up from germline, CDR1 is SGHTA and CDR2 is FQGNSA. The CDR3 loop is CASSFGGSFDNEQFF. The CDR3 DNA follows: TGTGCCAGCAGCTTCGGCGGGAGTTTCGACAATGAGCAGTTCTTC. Drawing the rest from reference TRBV7-2 and TRBJ2-1, the complete variable domain is GAGVSQSPSNKVTEKGKDVELRCDPISGHTALYWYRQSLGQGLEFLIYFQGNSAPDKSGLPSDRFSAERTGGSVSTLTIQRTQQEDSAVYLCASSFGGSFDNEQFFGPGTRLTVL.